A selection of T cell receptor beta chains follows, all from one sample in a study of cytotoxic CD8 clonotypes in ibrutinib-treated CLL. Assay used: immunoSEQ multiplex PCR; TCRdb lists only in-frame clones, some missing. The sample has some 140,000 clones; 79% are singletons. The specimen was PBMCs, collected after 12 months of ibrutinib treatment. Receptor source: a human donor with chronic lymphocytic leukemia. Each CDR3 is given with its conserved first and last residue.

V: TRBV5-1
J: TRBJ1-5
CDR3: CASSAGVGGQPQHF

V: TRBV5-4
J: TRBJ2-3
CDR3: CASSLVRRDTQYF

V: TRBV10-2
J: TRBJ2-7
CDR3: CASRTRDRVYEQYF

V: TRBV18
J: TRBJ2-7
CDR3: CASSPLPATGGSGSSYEQYF

V: TRBV19
J: TRBJ1-3
CDR3: CASTPSSGNTIYF

V: TRBV6-6
J: TRBJ2-5
CDR3: CASSARTGGETQYF

V: TRBV5-8
J: TRBJ2-5
CDR3: CASSTLGGYQETQYF

V: TRBV27
J: TRBJ2-1
CDR3: CASSFPSSEQFF

V: TRBV2
J: TRBJ1-1
CDR3: CASSWDLNTEAFF

V: TRBV4-3
J: TRBJ1-1
CDR3: CASSQEAGTGISF

V: TRBV7-6
J: TRBJ2-7
CDR3: CASSLGTGLREQYF

V: TRBV6-1
J: TRBJ2-7
CDR3: CASTLRGGAGEQYF

V: TRBV12-5
J: TRBJ1-5
CDR3: CASGLVQGRNQPQHF

V: TRBV6-5
J: TRBJ2-1
CDR3: CASSYDPGQGREFF

V: TRBV7-9
J: TRBJ2-7
CDR3: CASSFGPGLAIGQYF

V: TRBV27
J: TRBJ2-1
CDR3: CASSLGRGYNEQFF

V: TRBV12-2
J: TRBJ2-1
CDR3: CASRFDPTVYNEQFF

V: TRBV18
J: TRBJ1-3
CDR3: CASSPNAAGSGNTIYF

V: TRBV7-2
J: TRBJ2-1
CDR3: CASSPDRSSYNEQFF

V: TRBV6-1
J: TRBJ2-1
CDR3: CASSVAGGDDEQFF

V: TRBV4-2
J: TRBJ1-2
CDR3: CASSVYASANYGYTF

V: TRBV28
J: TRBJ1-1
CDR3: CASSSLLDRLNTEAFF

V: TRBV6-1
J: TRBJ2-7
CDR3: CASSETRGRGYEQYF

V: TRBV19
J: TRBJ2-1
CDR3: CASSPKRFSYNEQFF

V: TRBV6-5
J: TRBJ2-7
CDR3: CASGPGLAAPQYF

V: TRBV25-1
J: TRBJ2-2
CDR3: CASMVANTGELFF

V: TRBV18
J: TRBJ1-1
CDR3: CASSPGPRPEAFF

V: TRBV4-3
J: TRBJ2-2
CDR3: CASSRLGQGAGGELFF

V: TRBV6-5
J: TRBJ2-1
CDR3: CLSGRLTKRHNEQFF

V: TRBV6-6
J: TRBJ2-1
CDR3: CASSGERGRSHNEQFF

V: TRBV7-9
J: TRBJ2-3
CDR3: CASSLTDTQYF

V: TRBV27
J: TRBJ2-7
CDR3: CASSSTGTGAYEQYF